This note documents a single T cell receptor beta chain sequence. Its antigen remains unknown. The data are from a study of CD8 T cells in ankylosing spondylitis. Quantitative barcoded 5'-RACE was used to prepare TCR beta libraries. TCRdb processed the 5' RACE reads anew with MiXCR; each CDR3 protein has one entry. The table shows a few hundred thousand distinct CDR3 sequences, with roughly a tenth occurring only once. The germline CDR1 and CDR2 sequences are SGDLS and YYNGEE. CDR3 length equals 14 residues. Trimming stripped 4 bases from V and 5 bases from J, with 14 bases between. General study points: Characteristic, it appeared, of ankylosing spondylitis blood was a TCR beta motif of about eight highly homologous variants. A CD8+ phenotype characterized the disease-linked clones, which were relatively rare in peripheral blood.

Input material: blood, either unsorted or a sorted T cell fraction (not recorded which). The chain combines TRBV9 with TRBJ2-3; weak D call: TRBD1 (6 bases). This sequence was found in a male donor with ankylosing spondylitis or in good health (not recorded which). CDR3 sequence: CASSPTQGKDTQYF. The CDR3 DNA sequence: TGTGCCAGCAGCCCAACCCAGGGGAAAGATACGCAGTATTTT.